Below, 28 T cell receptor beta chains from the same sample are listed, as sequenced in a study of T cells in localized non-small cell lung cancer. Libraries were prepared by immunoSEQ multiplex PCR; TCRdb keeps only in-frame clonotypes and omits some of them. The sample records 75,000 to 95,000 clones, approximately 90% being singletons. This specimen was peripheral blood, taken before any cancer treatment. The receptors come from a man aged 40 to 69 with stage I squamous cell lung carcinoma.

The chain couples TRBV2 to TRBJ1-5; no reliable D call. Trimming left V 8 bases short and J 6 bases short, with 11 bases between. Germline values: CDR1 SNHLY, CDR2 FYNNEI. This CDR3 contains 12 residues. The CDR3 sequence: CASDGPPQPQHF. CDR3 coding DNA: TGTGCCAGCGACGGGCCCCCTCAGCCCCAGCATTTT.

V gene TRBV18 combines with J gene TRBJ1-1; D is undetermined. The CDR3 is 11 residues long. The V gene's germline CDR1 is KGHSH and CDR2 LQKENI. Trimming cost V 8 bases and J 0 bases, with 4 bases left between them. The CDR3 DNA sequence: TGTGCCAGCCTGTTGAACACTGAAGCTTTCTTT. This encodes CASLLNTEAFF.

The chain recombines TRBV7-9 with TRBJ2-5; TRBD1 or TRBD2 may be the D gene (5 bases each). This CDR3 spans 14 amino acids. The V end lost 5 bases, the J end lost 5 bases, and 15 bases lay between the germline ends. Germline CDR1 SEHNR, CDR2 FQNEAQ (reference sequence). This CDR3 is CASSAFGTAETQYF. CDR3 coding DNA: TGTGCCAGCAGCGCATTCGGGACCGCTGAGACCCAGTACTTC.

The chain is built from TRBV7-6 and TRBJ2-5, with a possible D match to TRBD2 (6 bases). The CDR3 totals 17 residues. Germline CDR1 SGHVS, CDR2 FNYEAQ. Trimming took 5 bases from V and 2 from J, leaving 21 bases between them. CDR3 in DNA: TGTGCCAGCAGCCCCGTTGGGTCGGCCCGGGGGCAAGAGACCCAGTACTTC. It encodes CASSPVGSARGQETQYF.

This clone was picked up one time. V is TRBV28 and J is TRBJ1-6; weak D call: TRBD1 (5 bases). The CDR3 covers 15 residues. Germline V CDR1 and CDR2: MDHEN, SYDVKM. V lost 7 bases and J lost 7, with 17 bases in between. In DNA, the CDR3 is TGTGCCAGCACTTCCGGACAAGGACGGAATTCACCCCTCCACTTT. Translating gives CASTSGQGRNSPLHF.

The chain has TRBV19 and TRBJ1-6; D gene ambiguous. This CDR3 has 13 residues. V gave up 0 bases and J gave up 11 bases, with 8 bases separating them. Germline values: CDR1 LNHDA, CDR2 SQIVND (reference sequence). This CDR3 is CASSIEGGTPLHF. The CDR3 region has the DNA TGTGCCAGTAGTATAGAGGGAGGCACACCCCTCCACTTT.

The J gene is TRBJ1-2, the V gene TRBV18, with D hard to call. Trimming left V 6 bases short and J 1 base short, with 9 bases between. This CDR3 spans 13 amino acids. Germline-derived CDR1 and CDR2 are KGHSH and LQKENI. CDR3 DNA: TGTGCCAGCTCCTCTAGGGATAACTATGGCTACACCTTC. Its translation is CASSSRDNYGYTF.

The chain couples TRBV5-1 to TRBJ2-3, with TRBD1 as a possible D gene (7 bases). The CDR3 consists of 16 residues. The germline CDR1 and CDR2 sequences are SGHRS and YFSETQ. The V end lost 5 bases, the J end lost 0 bases, and 16 bases lay between the germline ends. The CDR3 DNA reads TGCGCCAGCAGGCAGACAGGGACTTCTAGCACAGATACGCAGTATTTT. Protein sequence: CASRQTGTSSTDTQYF.

The CDR3 sequence is CASSLGGLSGGRNQPQHF. CDR3 DNA sequence: TGTGCCAGCAGCTTAGGTGGTTTGTCAGGGGGCAGAAATCAGCCCCAGCATTTT. The V and J genes are TRBV7-9 and TRBJ1-5; 8 bases agree with TRBD1. The CDR3 extends over 18 amino acids. Germline CDR1 reads SEHNR; CDR2 reads FQNEAQ (reference sequence). V shed 1 base and J 4 bases; nucleotides not matched to a gene: 12.

The V and J genes are TRBV6-5 and TRBJ2-7; 7 bases fit TRBD1. V trimming: 2 bases; J trimming: 2 bases; junction bases outside the gene matches: 0. Germline V CDR1 and CDR2: MNHEY, SVGAGI. This CDR3 is 13 amino acids long. In nucleotides, the CDR3 is TGTGCCAGCAGTTACGACAGGGCCTACGAGCAGTACTTC. Its protein is CASSYDRAYEQYF.

The table lists this clone with a few counts. V gene TRBV5-8 combines with J gene TRBJ1-6; unclear D gene. Trimming cost V 0 bases and J 7 bases, with 8 bases left between them. The CDR3 spans 14 residues. Germline V gene lookup returns CDR1 SGHTS and CDR2 YDEGEE. CDR3 coding DNA: TGTGCCAGCAGCTTGGGGCTGGACAATTCACCCCTCCACTTT. It codes for CASSLGLDNSPLHF.

The chain couples TRBV7-9 to TRBJ1-6; TRBD1 is a possible D gene (5 bases). The germline V and J ends were trimmed by 2 bases and 7 bases, with 9 bases remaining between them. Germline CDR1 SEHNR, CDR2 FQNEAQ (reference sequence). This CDR3 is built from 14 residues. CDR3 region: CASSLQGGNSPLHF. The CDR3 coding sequence is TGTGCCAGCAGCTTACAGGGCGGGAATTCACCCCTCCACTTT.

The sample holds one count of this clone. The chain joins TRBV9 to TRBJ2-1, with no clear D. CDR1 is SGDLS, CDR2 YYNGEE, per germline. V was cut by 0 bases and J by 7 bases, with 11 bases left in between. The CDR3 totals 14 residues. In nucleotides, the CDR3 is TGTGCCAGCAGCGTAGCCCTTAATCGGAATGAGCAGTTCTTC. It codes for CASSVALNRNEQFF.

This clone was seen a few times. This chain joins TRBV28 and TRBJ2-7, with D maybe TRBD1 (6 bases). Between the trimmed V and J ends, which lost 5 bases and 1 base, there was a span of 15 bases. The CDR3 totals 15 residues. Per germline, CDR1 MDHEN and CDR2 SYDVKM. The CDR3 reads CASSARDNFSYEQYF. The CDR3, as DNA: TGTGCCAGCAGTGCCCGGGACAACTTTTCCTACGAGCAGTACTTC.

V usage is TRBV28 and J usage is TRBJ1-5; no definite D call. Trimming took 4 bases from V and 7 from J, leaving 14 bases between them. The germline gives CDR1 MDHEN, CDR2 SYDVKM. The length of the CDR3 is 14 residues. CDR3 in amino acids: CASSSTLRVQPQHF. The CDR3 nucleotides read TGTGCCAGCAGTTCGACATTAAGGGTACAGCCCCAGCATTTT.

The genes are TRBV7-8 and TRBJ1-5; D might be TRBD1 (6 bases). The CDR3 is 16 residues long. Trimming removed 6 bases at V and 1 base at J, with 16 bases between. The germline V gene has CDR1 SGHVS and CDR2 FQNEAQ. In DNA form, the CDR3 reads TGTGCCAGCAGTTCCAAGGGGGGGGTAAGCAATCAGCCCCAGCATTTT. The encoded protein is CASSSKGGVSNQPQHF.

The rearrangement joins TRBV6-6 to TRBJ2-1, with 10 bases that match TRBD2. Germline trimming cut 5 bases from V and 2 bases from J; bases unmatched to any gene: 6. This CDR3 is built from 16 residues. Germline CDR1 reads MNHNY; CDR2 reads SVGAGI (reference sequence). The DNA for the CDR3 is TGTGCCAGCAGTACCCGGACTAGCGGCACCTACAATGAGCAGTTCTTC. Translated, it gives CASSTRTSGTYNEQFF.

The chain combines TRBV5-1 with TRBJ2-7, with D perhaps TRBD1 (6 bases). The CDR3 extends over 15 amino acids. CDR1 and CDR2 from the germline V gene are SGHRS and YFSETQ. V lost 0 bases and J lost 6, with 16 bases in between. The CDR3 region is CASSLVGQRQGEQYF. Here the CDR3 DNA reads TGCGCCAGCAGCTTGGTCGGACAGCGTCAGGGCGAGCAGTACTTC.

The chain uses TRBV2 and TRBJ2-3; 9 positions agree with TRBD2. Germline V gene lookup returns CDR1 SNHLY and CDR2 FYNNEI. Trimming removed 5 bases from V and 3 bases from J; junction bases left unmatched: 6. The CDR3 covers 15 residues. The DNA for the CDR3 is TGTGCCAGCAGTCCAACGGCGGGGGGGACAGATACGCAGTATTTT. Protein product: CASSPTAGGTDTQYF.

V is TRBV5-1 and J is TRBJ1-2; 7 bases line up with TRBD1. Per germline, CDR1 SGHRS and CDR2 YFSETQ. CDR3 length: 16 amino acids. V dropped 0 bases and J dropped 7; count of bases not matched to a gene: 12. CDR3 protein: CASSLDFARQGSGYTF. The CDR3 bases are TGCGCCAGCAGCTTGGACTTTGCGAGACAGGGAAGTGGCTACACCTTC.

The chain joins TRBV11-3 to TRBJ1-1; no firm D call. This CDR3 comprises 11 residues. Germline CDR1 SGHNT, CDR2 YENEEA. V shed 6 bases and J shed 7 bases, with 9 bases lying between them. The CDR3 DNA reads as TGTGCCAGCAGAGCCCGTCTTGAAGCTTTCTTT. Its translation is CASRARLEAFF.

V usage is TRBV2 and J usage is TRBJ1-6, with 8 nucleotides matching TRBD1. The CDR3 spans 16 residues. J lost 1 base, V lost 6 bases, and 5 bases had no gene match. CDR1 SNHLY and CDR2 FYNNEI come from the germline V gene. This chain's CDR3 is CASRGTGGSYNSPLHF. The CDR3 DNA reads as TGTGCCAGCAGGGGAACAGGGGGATCCTATAATTCACCCCTCCACTTT.

This clone was detected once. The rearrangement joins TRBV2 to TRBJ1-6; 7 bases match TRBD1. CDR3 size: 15 residues. CDR1 and CDR2 from the germline V gene are SNHLY and FYNNEI. Trimming at V came to 6 bases and at J to 6 bases, leaving 8 bases not matched to a gene. CDR3 amino acids: CASSGPTGTNSPLHF. The CDR3 DNA reads as TGTGCCAGCAGCGGCCCGACAGGGACTAATTCACCCCTCCACTTT.

The V gene is TRBV6-1, the J gene TRBJ1-2; D unresolved. Germline CDR1 reads MNHNS; CDR2 reads SASEGT. Trimming removed 3 bases at V and 0 bases at J, with 8 bases between. The CDR3 extends over 14 amino acids. CDR3 residues: CASSETHANYGYTF. CDR3 nucleotides: TGTGCCAGCAGTGAGACACATGCTAACTATGGCTACACCTTC.

This clone was seen only once. The V call is TRBV5-6, the J call TRBJ1-6, with D hard to call. The germline V gene encodes CDR1 SGHDT and CDR2 YYEEEE. The CDR3 is 16 amino acids. V lost 3 bases and J 6 bases, leaving 16 bases between the germline ends. The CDR3, as DNA: TGTGCCAGCAGCTCGCTCGGGAGGACGGTTAATTCACCCCTCCACTTT. It codes for CASSSLGRTVNSPLHF.

The rearrangement joins TRBV28 to TRBJ1-2, with a tentative D call TRBD1 (6 bases). The germline V gene encodes CDR1 MDHEN and CDR2 SYDVKM. The CDR3 is 16 residues long. V was trimmed by 6 bases and J by 3 bases, leaving 20 bases between them. The CDR3 region has the DNA TGTGCCAGCAGCCCCAACATTGGGGGCGGGGACTATGGCTACACCTTC. Translated, it gives CASSPNIGGGDYGYTF.

This chain joins TRBV5-1 and TRBJ1-1, with TRBD1 as a possible D gene (6 bases). The CDR3 contains 14 residues. Germline V gene lookup returns CDR1 SGHRS and CDR2 YFSETQ. The V and J ends lost 5 bases and 0 bases respectively, with 11 bases between them. The CDR3 protein is CASSFDRMNTEAFF. The CDR3 DNA follows: TGCGCCAGCAGTTTCGACAGGATGAACACTGAAGCTTTCTTT. The full variable domain, rest sourced from reference TRBV5-1 and TRBJ1-1, is KAGVTQTPRYLIKTRGQQVTLSCSPISGHRSVSWYQQTPGQGLQFLFEYFSETQRNKGNFPGRFSGRQFSNSRSEMNVSTLELGDSALYLCASSFDRMNTEAFFGQGTRLTVV.

Here the CDR3 DNA reads TGTGCCAGCAGCAAGCGGACAGGGATCACTGAAGCTTTCTTT. Its translation: CASSKRTGITEAFF. The chain recombines TRBV6-5 with TRBJ1-1; 8 bases fit TRBD1. Trimming at V came to 6 bases and at J to 4 bases, leaving 7 bases not matched to a gene. The germline gives CDR1 MNHEY, CDR2 SVGAGI. This CDR3 comprises 14 residues.